One sample yielded the 19 T cell receptor beta chains listed below, sequenced in a study of low-dose radiotherapy and immunotherapy resistance in tumors (dated by TCRdb to the early 2020s). The time point label for this specimen denotes: before trial treatment. This sample was sequenced with an Illumina MiniSeq. Superscript III and a set of TRAV- and TRBV-specific primers were used to synthesize first-strand cDNA, so that both TCRalpha and TCRbeta chains were covered. TCRs were amplified with Phusion for around 20 PCR cycles, with a constant-region primer paired with the adapter attached to the V primers. TCRdb reworked the public reads: Q25 trimming with fastp, MiXCR clone assembly, productive beta chains retained. All rows with the same CDR3 protein become a single entry with the most common DNA and genes. The sample table records more than 85,000 distinct CDR3 sequences; 9.4% of these occur just once. The ten largest account for 0.8% to 1.3% of the sample.

The input for sequencing was PBMCs, taken before treatment. The receptors here all came from a male donor with prostate cancer.

At least ten counts were recorded for this clonotype. The chain combines TRBV29-1 with TRBJ1-1, with 10 bases that match TRBD1. This CDR3 comprises 13 residues. The germline V gene encodes CDR1 SQVTM and CDR2 ANQGSEA. V shed 7 bases, J shed 4 bases, and the junction held 6 bases outside the gene matches. The CDR3 nucleotides are TGCAGCGGCGGGACAGGGGTCTTCACTGAAGCTTTCTTT. This gives the protein CSGGTGVFTEAFF.

This clonotype was observed many times. The chain uses TRBV29-1 and TRBJ2-7; the match to TRBD1 covers 9 bases. With V trimmed by 7 bases and J by 0 bases, 4 bases remained unmatched. The CDR3 has 13 residues. The germline V gene encodes CDR1 SQVTM and CDR2 ANQGSEA. In nucleotides, the CDR3 is TGCAGCGCCCGGGACAGGGCCTCCTACGAGCAGTACTTC. It is translated as CSARDRASYEQYF.

Ten or more counts support this clonotype. The genes are TRBV9 and TRBJ2-7; tentative D call: TRBD2 (5 bases). The germline V gene encodes CDR1 SGDLS and CDR2 YYNGEE. V lost 3 bases to trimming and J lost 2 bases, with 12 bases between them. The CDR3 extends over 14 amino acids. CDR3 DNA sequence: TGTGCCAGCAGCGCGGCCCCCGGGGCCTACGAGCAGTACTTC. It is translated as CASSAAPGAYEQYF.

This clonotype was seen a few times. V usage is TRBV5-4 and J usage is TRBJ2-3, with TRBD1 identical over 9 bases. Germline V gene sequence: CDR1 SGHNT, CDR2 YYREEE (reference sequence). V shed 4 bases and J 6 bases; nucleotides not matched to a gene: 6. The CDR3 length is 14 residues. The CDR3 reads CASSQQGAGDTQYF. DNA for the CDR3: TGTGCCAGCAGCCAACAGGGGGCAGGGGATACGCAGTATTTT.

Many counts were recorded for this clonotype. The V call is TRBV28, the J call TRBJ1-2; TRBD1 might be the D (5 bases). Per the germline V gene, CDR1 is MDHEN and CDR2 is SYDVKM. V lost 6 bases to trimming and J lost 4 bases, with 21 bases between them. CDR3 length: 16 amino acids. CDR3 loop: CASRGMGGEVAYGYTF. The DNA for the CDR3 is TGTGCCAGCAGGGGGATGGGAGGGGAAGTGGCCTATGGCTACACCTTC.

At least ten counts were recorded for this clonotype. The gene calls are TRBV7-8 and TRBJ1-1, with D uncertain. The germline V and J ends were trimmed by 1 base and 4 bases, with 13 bases remaining between them. The CDR3 has 15 residues. Germline values: CDR1 SGHVS, CDR2 FQNEAQ. The CDR3 nucleotides read TGTGCCAGCAGCTTAGGGCGGGCGGGGAGCACTGAAGCTTTCTTT. Its protein product is CASSLGRAGSTEAFF.

At least ten counts were recorded for this clonotype. The V call is TRBV28, the J call TRBJ1-5; a weak D match, TRBD1 (5 bases). Germline values: CDR1 MDHEN, CDR2 SYDVKM. With 8 bases removed from V and 3 bases from J, the gap between germline ends came to 17 bases. This CDR3 is built from 15 residues. The CDR3 DNA sequence: TGTGCCAGCCACTTGGGGGGTCGGGCCAATCAGCCCCAGCATTTT. This sequence encodes CASHLGGRANQPQHF.

As regards this clonotype: A single base is all that separates this from a far larger clone, so a read error is likely. This chain joins TRBV28 and TRBJ2-1, with D perhaps matching TRBD1 (5 bases). In germline, CDR1 is MDHEN, CDR2 SYDVKM. V lost 2 bases to trimming and J lost 10 bases, with 12 bases between them. The CDR3 spans 13 residues. Written as DNA, the CDR3 is TGTGCCAGCAGTTTAGACAGTACCTACGAGCAGTTCTTC. This encodes CASSLDSTYEQFF.

This clonotype was counted at least ten times. The V gene is TRBV5-1, the J gene TRBJ2-7; 8 bases are a match to TRBD1. Germline V CDR1 and CDR2: SGHRS, YFSETQ. This CDR3 has 15 amino acids. Trimming removed 0 bases from V and 2 bases from J; junction bases left unmatched: 4. The CDR3 here is CASSLEPGQAYEQYF. Written as DNA, the CDR3 is TGCGCCAGCAGCTTGGAACCGGGACAGGCCTACGAGCAGTACTTC.

The chain uses TRBV20-1 and TRBJ2-5, with TRBD2 matching over 11 bases. Per the germline V gene, CDR1 is DFQATT and CDR2 is SNEGSKA (reference sequence). The ends lost 2 bases at V and 9 bases at J; junction bases unmatched: 11. This CDR3 has 15 amino acids. DNA for the CDR3: TGCAGTGCTAGATCGACTAGCGGGGAGTTAAGGGCCCAGTACTTC. Translated, it gives CSARSTSGELRAQYF.

Comments on this clonotype: A junction boundary mismatches the germline segment, possibly from a read error. The chain couples TRBV7-9 to TRBJ1-5; the match to TRBD1 covers 7 bases. This CDR3 contains 15 residues. Germline V lookup: CDR1 SEHNR, CDR2 FQNEAQ (reference sequence). CDR3 in amino acids: CVSSTGTALNQPEHF. For the CDR3, the DNA is TGTGTCAGCAGCACCGGGACAGCGCTAAATCAGCCTGAGCATTTT.

Turning to this clonotype: This probably arose from a read error, given a far larger clone one base away. The V gene is TRBV5-4, the J gene TRBJ2-1, with 7 bases fitting TRBD1. CDR1 SGHNT and CDR2 YYREEE come from the germline V gene (reference sequence). Unmatched junction bases numbered 14, after V lost 4 bases and J lost 10 bases. The CDR3 sequence is 15 residues long. Written as DNA, the CDR3 is TGTGCCAGCAGCCTCGCGCTGAGGGGGCTCCGCGAGCAGTTCTTC. Its protein product is CASSLALRGLREQFF.

In its sample, this clonotype was seen many times. The chain has TRBV6-2 or TRBV6-3 and TRBJ1-1; D ambiguous. The CDR3 runs to 12 residues. V lost 8 bases and J 2 bases, leaving 9 bases between the germline ends. CDR1 is MNHEY, CDR2 SVGEGT, per germline. CDR3 region: CASCFPNTEAFF. In DNA, the CDR3 is TGTGCCAGCTGTTTCCCCAACACTGAAGCTTTCTTT.

To note about this clonotype: A read error is likely here: a far larger clone is one base away. The chain carries TRBV28 and TRBJ2-4; D unresolved. CDR3 size: 14 residues. CDR1 is MDHEN and CDR2 is SYDVKM in the germline V gene. V was cut by 6 bases and J by 13 bases, with 22 bases left in between. The CDR3 loop reads CASSRMSSYNEQYF. CDR3 in DNA: TGTGCCAGCAGCCGCATGAGCTCCTACAATGAGCAGTACTTC.

The rearrangement links TRBV20-1 to TRBJ2-3, with D unresolved. Trimming took 6 bases from V and 6 from J, leaving 10 bases between them. Germline CDR1 and CDR2: DFQATT and SNEGSKA (reference sequence). The CDR3 runs to 11 residues. The CDR3, as DNA: TGCAGTGCCCAGGATGGGGATACGCAGTATTTT. Amino acids: CSAQDGDTQYF.

In this sample, this clonotype turned up many times. The V call is TRBV11-2, the J call TRBJ2-5; 8 positions agree with TRBD2. Germline-derived CDR1 and CDR2 are SGHAT and FQNNGV. CDR3 length: 17 residues. The V and J ends lost 5 bases and 0 bases, in that order; junction bases with no gene match: 11. This CDR3 reads CASSGSGTELHQETQYF. DNA of the CDR3: TGTGCCAGCAGCGGTAGCGGGACTGAACTCCACCAAGAGACCCAGTACTTC. The full variable domain, its missing parts supplied by reference TRBV11-2 and TRBJ2-5, is EAGVAQSPRYKIIEKRQSVAFWCNPISGHATLYWYQQILGQGPKLLIQFQNNGVVDDSQLPKDRFSAERLKGVDSTLKIQPAKLEDSAVYLCASSGSGTELHQETQYFGPGTRLLVL.

This clonotype has at least ten counts. The gene calls are TRBV6-2 or TRBV6-3 and TRBJ1-2, with a weak D call TRBD1 (5 bases). The CDR3 contains 12 residues. Germline lookup yields CDR1 MNHEY and CDR2 SVGEGT. The ends were cut back, 11 bases at V and 1 base at J, with 11 bases in the middle. CDR3 sequence (DNA): TGTGCCGGGGGACCTATTAACTATGGCTACACCTTC. Protein: CAGGPINYGYTF.

The rearrangement links TRBV20-1 to TRBJ1-1; TRBD1 might be the D (6 bases). The V gene lost 3 bases and the J gene lost 0 bases, with 8 bases spanning the gap. This CDR3 has 13 amino acids. Germline CDR1 reads DFQATT; CDR2 reads SNEGSKA (reference sequence). For the CDR3, the DNA is TGCAGTGCTAGGGACAGCATGAACACTGAAGCTTTCTTT. Translated, it gives CSARDSMNTEAFF.

This clonotype was detected many times. J is TRBJ2-1 and V is TRBV20-1, with 13 nucleotides matching TRBD2. This CDR3 is built from 15 residues. After removal of 6 bases from V and 5 bases from J, the junction contained 7 bases not matched to a gene. Germline V gene lookup returns CDR1 DFQATT and CDR2 SNEGSKA (reference sequence). DNA of the CDR3: TGCAGTGCAAGGACTAGCGGGAGCCCCAACAATGAGCAGTTCTTC. Translating it yields CSARTSGSPNNEQFF.